The present TCR beta chain was sequenced within a study of control samples from healthy donors and cancer patients. The CDR3 consists of 13 residues. The V gene lost 3 bases and the J gene lost 1 base, with 9 bases spanning the gap. The V gene's germline CDR1 is DFQATT and CDR2 SNEGSKA (reference sequence). Libraries were prepared by immunoSEQ multiplex PCR; TCRdb keeps only in-frame clonotypes and omits some of them. The sample shows under 100,000 clones, approximately 93% of them seen only once. Note on this clone: The same CDR3 can be traced to other DNA sequences in this sample.

This clonotype was obtained from a woman in her thirties in good health. The rearrangement links TRBV20-1 to TRBJ2-5; D remains unclear. The sequencing input was blood. CDR3 amino acids: CSASLPFQETQYF. The CDR3 DNA follows: TGCAGTGCTAGTCTTCCGTTCCAAGAGACCCAGTACTTC.